Sequencing of this T cell receptor beta chain was carried out in a study of radiotherapy plus CTLA-4 blockade in lung cancer. V was shortened by 2 bases and J by 4 bases, with 11 bases between the two germline ends. CDR3 length: 15 amino acids. CDR1 and CDR2 (germline): SGHTA, FQGTGA. Ipilimumab CTLA-4 blockade and focal radiation were given to patients with chemo-refractory metastatic non-small-cell lung cancer. Clones were sequenced by immunoSEQ multiplex PCR, and TCRdb holds only the in-frame ones, with some missing. The data contain some 80,000 clones, about 80% of them singletons. This receptor was obtained from a human donor with non-small cell lung cancer who had stable disease on radiotherapy plus ipilimumab. The chain has TRBV7-3 and TRBJ2-2; D is unclear. This specimen consisted of peripheral blood, obtained from a patient treated with radiotherapy plus ipilimumab. CDR3 nucleotides: TGTGCCAGCAGCTTATATGGGGAAACCACCGGGGAGCTGTTTTTT. Its protein is CASSLYGETTGELFF.